The T cell receptor beta chain under discussion was sequenced for a study of vaccination and CD4 T cells after COVID-19. Whole-study context: Either the Pfizer-BioNTech BNT162b2 or Moderna mRNA-1273 vaccine was given as two doses. Control cultures were supplied with a CEFX pool, an HIV-1 Nef pool, or no peptide at all.

This clonotype has more than one count but fewer than ten. Its antigen is currently unknown. Scientists ran DNA taken from cultured CD4+ T cells through the Oncomine TCR Beta short-read assay for sequencing. Each CDR3 protein gets one entry after TCRdb re-called the PCR reads with MiXCR. The profile covers 9,000 to 15,000 distinct CDR3 sequences, with 50% to 60% appearing a single time and over 25% taken by the ten largest. Treatment noted: approximately nine-day PBMC culture with coronavirus spike peptide pools or control peptides (ViraFEST assay). Findings and caveats of the study: Recorded median SARS-CoV-2-reactive clonotype numbers increased from about 20 to 38 without reaching significance.

CDR1 is ENHRY and CDR2 is SYGVKD in the germline V gene. V lost 3 bases, J lost 4 bases, and 7 bases lay in between. This CDR3 spans 13 amino acids. The chain links TRBV10-3 to TRBJ1-5; D is ambiguous. The receptor comes from a human donor who had recovered from COVID-19. Sequencing was done on a sample of CD4+ T cells from blood, cultured in vitro. This CDR3 reads CAISDSTNQPQHF. The CDR3 bases are TGTGCCATCAGTGACAGTACTAATCAGCCCCAGCATTTT.